The 27 T cell receptor beta chains presented below share a single source sample, sequenced in a study of CD8+CD57+ T cells in acquired aplastic anemia. All sequencing subjects had displayed CD8+CD57+ cell expansion on flow cytometry. TCR beta VDJ and CDR3 profiling used genomic DNA as template. TCRdb reanalysed the reads using MiXCR and keeps one entry per CDR3 protein. The sample consists of 200,000 or so distinct CDR3 sequences, 65% of them appearing once. Sequencing was performed on sorted CD4+, CD8+, or CD8+CD57+ T cells (not recorded which) from PBMCs. These receptors were taken from a human donor with aplastic anemia.

The CDR3 protein is CSARSSGGRYEQYF. The DNA of the CDR3 is TGCAGTGCCCGATCTAGCGGGGGGCGCTACGAGCAGTACTTC. The V and J genes are TRBV20-1 and TRBJ2-7, with 11 bases identical to TRBD2. J lost 3 bases, V lost 6 bases, and 7 bases had no gene match. CDR1 and CDR2 from the germline V gene are DFQATT and SNEGSKA (reference sequence). There are 14 residues in the CDR3.

The rearrangement uses TRBV7-9 and TRBJ2-1; TRBD2 might be the D (5 bases). From germline, CDR1 is SEHNR and CDR2 FQNEAQ (reference sequence). Trimming cost V 5 bases and J 3 bases, with 11 bases left between them. This CDR3 is built from 14 residues. The CDR3 DNA follows: TGTGCCAGCAGCGGACTGGATTACTACAATGAGCAGTTCTTC. Protein sequence: CASSGLDYYNEQFF.

This clonotype was recorded a few times. The CDR3 sequence: CASKAGSETQYF. DNA for the CDR3: TGTGCCAGCAAAGCAGGGAGCGAGACCCAGTACTTC. The genes are TRBV6-5 and TRBJ2-5; tentatively, D is TRBD1 or TRBD2 (5 bases each). V was clipped by 7 bases and J by 5 bases, with 11 bases between them. The CDR3 consists of 12 residues. CDR1 and CDR2 (germline): MNHEY, SVGAGI.

V usage is TRBV20-1 and J usage is TRBJ2-5, with 10 bases lining up with TRBD1. V shed 6 bases and J 5 bases; nucleotides not matched to a gene: 9. The germline V gene has CDR1 DFQATT and CDR2 SNEGSKA (reference sequence). This CDR3 spans 14 amino acids. CDR3 loop: CSAPRTGGLETQYF. In nucleotides, the CDR3 is TGCAGTGCGCCTAGGACAGGGGGTCTGGAGACCCAGTACTTC.

As to this clonotype: A much larger clone sits a single nucleotide away, making a read error possible. V is TRBV2 and J is TRBJ2-1, with a possible D match to TRBD2 (5 bases). The CDR3 is 15 residues long. In germline, CDR1 is SNHLY, CDR2 FYNNEI. CDR3: CASSGTSGFFNEQSF. The CDR3 bases are TGTGCCAGCAGTGGAACTAGTGGGTTCTTCAATGAGCAGTCCTTC.

The chain joins TRBV7-3 to TRBJ2-7; a possible D gene is TRBD2 (5 bases). In germline, CDR1 is SGHTA, CDR2 FQGTGA. V lost 6 bases to trimming and J lost 2 bases, with 17 bases between them. The CDR3 length is 15 residues. The CDR3 nucleotides are TGTGCCAGCAGTGTCCTCCGGGTCGGGACCTACGAGCAGTACTTC. Translated, it gives CASSVLRVGTYEQYF.

This chain joins TRBV24-1 and TRBJ2-1; no clear D. CDR3 length equals 15 residues. Germline CDR1 KGHDR, CDR2 SFDVKD. Trimming left V 1 base short and J 5 bases short, with 11 bases between. This chain's CDR3 is CATSDLSLGNNEQFF. The CDR3 coding sequence is TGTGCCACCAGTGATTTAAGTCTGGGAAACAATGAGCAGTTCTTC.

The CDR3, as DNA: TGTGCCAGCAGCTTGGGACAGGGGAACTACGAGCAGTACTTC. Translating it yields CASSLGQGNYEQYF. The genes are TRBV7-9 and TRBJ2-7, with TRBD1 matching over 10 bases. V shed 3 bases and J 3 bases; nucleotides not matched to a gene: 2. The V gene's germline CDR1 is SEHNR and CDR2 FQNEAQ (reference sequence). The CDR3 contains 14 residues. The full variable domain, rest sourced from reference TRBV7-9 and TRBJ2-7, is DTGVSQNPRHKITKRGQNVTFRCDPISEHNRLYWYRQTLGQGPEFLTYFQNEAQLEKSRLLSDRFSAERPKGSFSTLEIQRTEQGDSAMYLCASSLGQGNYEQYFGPGTRLTVT.

This chain links TRBV7-3 with TRBJ2-7; D perhaps matches TRBD1 (6 bases). The CDR3 has 16 residues. The germline V gene encodes CDR1 SGHTA and CDR2 FQGTGA. Trimming stripped 2 bases from V and 2 bases from J, with 16 bases between. CDR3 region: CASSLGAKTGTYEQYF. For the CDR3, the DNA is TGTGCCAGCAGCTTAGGGGCTAAGACAGGAACCTACGAGCAGTACTTC.

V is TRBV2 and J is TRBJ1-1; D uncertain. The ends were cut back, 2 bases at V and 10 bases at J, with 11 bases in the middle. This CDR3 spans 12 amino acids. Germline values: CDR1 SNHLY, CDR2 FYNNEI. The CDR3 protein is CASSEFDSGAFF. CDR3 nucleotide sequence: TGTGCCAGCAGTGAATTCGACTCTGGAGCTTTCTTT.

With regard to this clonotype: One junction end disagrees with the germline gene, perhaps due to a read error. CDR3 DNA: TGTGCCATCAGTGAGTGGATCGCTGGAAACACCATATATTTT. Translating it yields CAISEWIAGNTIYF. V gene TRBV10-2 combines with J gene TRBJ1-3, with no clear D. Germline V gene lookup returns CDR1 WSHSY and CDR2 SAAADI. The CDR3 is 14 residues long.

The chain has TRBV5-1 and TRBJ2-1; D ambiguous. V lost 0 bases and J lost 0, with 7 bases in between. This CDR3 has 15 residues. Germline-derived CDR1 and CDR2 are SGHRS and YFSETQ. CDR3 sequence reads: CASSLAESSYNEQFF. The CDR3 bases are TGCGCCAGCAGCTTGGCGGAGAGCTCCTACAATGAGCAGTTCTTC.

The rearrangement links TRBV20-1 to TRBJ2-7; 9 positions agree with TRBD1. From germline, CDR1 is DFQATT and CDR2 SNEGSKA (reference sequence). The CDR3 runs to 15 residues. Trimming took 4 bases from V and 8 from J; bases not matched to a gene: 15. The CDR3 DNA is TGCAGTGCTACCATGGGACAGGGACTCCTACGACAGCAGTACTTC. Translated, it gives CSATMGQGLLRQQYF.

The rearrangement uses TRBV20-1 and TRBJ2-7, with TRBD1 matching over 7 bases. This CDR3 comprises 14 residues. CDR1 and CDR2 (germline): DFQATT, SNEGSKA (reference sequence). The J segment lost 2 bases and the V segment lost 3 bases, leaving 7 bases of the junction unmatched. CDR3 residues: CSARKGDSAYEQYF. The DNA of the CDR3 is TGCAGTGCTAGGAAAGGGGACAGCGCCTACGAGCAGTACTTC.

The rearrangement links TRBV7-9 to TRBJ1-6, with 8 nucleotides matching TRBD1. The germline V gene encodes CDR1 SEHNR and CDR2 FQNEAQ (reference sequence). Trimming took 5 bases from V and 9 from J; bases not matched to a gene: 6. The CDR3 is 14 residues long. The CDR3 DNA follows: TGTGCCAGCAGCGGACAGGGTATAGGTTCACCCCTCCACTTT. This codes for CASSGQGIGSPLHF.

Only a few counts were recorded for this clonotype. The V gene is TRBV6-2 or TRBV6-3, the J gene TRBJ2-1; 12 positions agree with TRBD2. This CDR3 has 15 amino acids. The germline CDR1 and CDR2 sequences are MNHEY and SVGEGT. Unmatched junction bases numbered 5, after V lost 5 bases and J lost 6 bases. CDR3 coding DNA: TGTGCCAGCAGTACCCCGACTAGCGGGAGCAATGAGCAGTTCTTC. Translating it yields CASSTPTSGSNEQFF.

In this sample, this clonotype turned up a few times. The V and J genes are TRBV24-1 and TRBJ2-2; D gene ambiguous. From germline, CDR1 is KGHDR and CDR2 SFDVKD. The V end was cut by 3 bases, the J end by 10 bases, with 14 bases between. The CDR3 totals 14 residues. In DNA form, the CDR3 reads TGTGCCACCAGTGATCCGGCCCGGTCCGAGGAGCTGTTTTTT. As protein: CATSDPARSEELFF.

The chain links TRBV29-1 to TRBJ2-5; perhaps TRBD1 as D (5 bases). CDR1 and CDR2 (germline): SQVTM, ANQGSEA. V was clipped by 4 bases and J by 4 bases, with 10 bases between them. This CDR3 region has 12 residues. The CDR3 is CSVGRARETQYF. The CDR3 coding sequence is TGCAGCGTTGGCAGGGCCCGAGAGACCCAGTACTTC.

CDR3: CASSGRGPYTEAFF. The CDR3 DNA is TGTGCCAGCAGTGGTCGGGGACCGTACACTGAAGCTTTCTTT. The chain uses TRBV25-1 and TRBJ1-1; D is possibly TRBD1 (5 bases). The CDR3 runs 14 residues. The germline gives CDR1 MGHDK, CDR2 SYGVNS. Trimming took off 4 bases at V and 3 bases at J, with 12 bases between the two ends.

The V and J genes are TRBV5-1 and TRBJ1-1, with no clear D. V shed 1 base and J shed 1 base, with 8 bases lying between them. Germline CDR1 SGHRS, CDR2 YFSETQ. This CDR3 has 14 residues. The CDR3 region has the DNA TGCGCCAGCAGCTTGAGGGCAGAGAACACTGAAGCTTTCTTT. Translation gives CASSLRAENTEAFF.

This clonotype was counted only a few times. V and J are TRBV10-3 and TRBJ2-7; D remains ambiguous. V was trimmed by 2 bases and J by 9 bases, leaving 17 bases between them. Germline V gene lookup returns CDR1 ENHRY and CDR2 SYGVKD. The CDR3 is 14 amino acids. CDR3 DNA: TGTGCCATCAGTGAGCCGCAGGCCCCTCGTAGGCAGTACTTC. Protein product: CAISEPQAPRRQYF.

The chain uses TRBV2 and TRBJ1-5, with D unclear. Germline CDR1 is SNHLY and CDR2 is FYNNEI. The V end lost 5 bases, the J end lost 0 bases, and 11 bases lay between the germline ends. The CDR3 has 15 amino acids. CDR3 sequence reads: CASSLTRNSNQPQHF. The CDR3 coding sequence is TGTGCCAGCAGTCTGACACGCAATAGCAATCAGCCCCAGCATTTT.

V usage is TRBV7-9 and J usage is TRBJ2-7; D is ambiguous. The germline V gene has CDR1 SEHNR and CDR2 FQNEAQ (reference sequence). CDR3 length: 15 residues. V dropped 0 bases and J dropped 2 bases, with 11 bases sitting between them. The CDR3 DNA is TGTGCCAGCAGCTTAGCGGGTGACGGCACCTACGAGCAGTACTTC. Translated, it gives CASSLAGDGTYEQYF.

The J gene is TRBJ2-6, the V gene TRBV11-2, with a tentative D call TRBD1 (6 bases). CDR3 size: 15 residues. With 2 bases removed from V and 6 bases from J, the gap between germline ends came to 11 bases. Looked up from germline, CDR1 is SGHAT and CDR2 is FQNNGV. CDR3 bases: TGTGCCAGCAGCTTATATCACAGGGAGGCCAACGTCCTGACTTTC. Translation gives CASSLYHREANVLTF.

This chain links TRBV29-1 with TRBJ2-1; 16 nucleotides align to TRBD2. In germline, CDR1 is SQVTM, CDR2 ANQGSEA. J lost 0 bases, V lost 2 bases, and 7 bases had no gene match. The CDR3 length is 19 residues. The DNA for the CDR3 is TGCAGCGTTGAATGGGGACTAGCGGGGGGGGCGAGCTCCTACAATGAGCAGTTCTTC. Its protein is CSVEWGLAGGASSYNEQFF.

This clonotype was recorded a few times. The rearrangement links TRBV19 to TRBJ1-5; D remains unclear. Germline CDR1 LNHDA, CDR2 SQIVND (reference sequence). This CDR3 has 13 amino acids. V dropped 3 bases and J dropped 5 bases, with 8 bases sitting between them. The CDR3 spells CASSMAVHQPQHF. Here the CDR3 DNA reads TGTGCCAGTAGTATGGCAGTTCATCAGCCCCAGCATTTT.

The rearrangement links TRBV2 to TRBJ1-2, with 9 bases identical to TRBD1. Germline V gene sequence: CDR1 SNHLY, CDR2 FYNNEI. V trimming: 3 bases; J trimming: 6 bases; junction bases outside the gene matches: 8. The CDR3 extends over 15 amino acids. Here the CDR3 reads CASSEAGQGMDGYTF. The CDR3 DNA follows: TGTGCCAGCAGTGAGGCGGGACAGGGAATGGATGGCTACACCTTC.